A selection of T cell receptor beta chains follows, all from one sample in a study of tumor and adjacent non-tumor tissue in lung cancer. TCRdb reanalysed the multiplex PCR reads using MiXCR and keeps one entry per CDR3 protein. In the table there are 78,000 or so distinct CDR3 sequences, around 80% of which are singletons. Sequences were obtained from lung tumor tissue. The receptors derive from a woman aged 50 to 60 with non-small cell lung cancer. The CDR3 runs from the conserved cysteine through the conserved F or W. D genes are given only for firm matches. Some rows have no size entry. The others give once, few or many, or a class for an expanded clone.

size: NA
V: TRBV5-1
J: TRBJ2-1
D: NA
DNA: TGCGCCAGCATTCCCGGGAGCGGATCCTACAATGAGCAGTTTTTC
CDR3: CASIPGSGSYNEQFF

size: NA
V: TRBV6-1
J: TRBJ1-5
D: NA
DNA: TGTGCCAGCAGTACCTCCCATCTCAATCAGCCCCAGCATTTT
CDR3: CASSTSHLNQPQHF

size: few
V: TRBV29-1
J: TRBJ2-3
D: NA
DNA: TGCAGTGTTGCTCAGACCAGCACAGATACGCAGTATTTT
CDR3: CSVAQTSTDTQYF

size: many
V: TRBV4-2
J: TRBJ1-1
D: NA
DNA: TGTGCCAGCAGCCAAGTTGGGATTGGGGGTGGGAACACTGAAGCTTTCTTT
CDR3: CASSQVGIGGGNTEAFF

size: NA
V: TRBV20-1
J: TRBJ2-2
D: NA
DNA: TGCACTGCTAGAGATAATGGGGGAAGCCCCGGGGAGCTGTTTTTT
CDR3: CTARDNGGSPGELFF

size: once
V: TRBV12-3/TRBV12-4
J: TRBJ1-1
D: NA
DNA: TGTGCCAGCAGGAACTTAAAAACGGGCAAGGCTGAAGCTTTCTTT
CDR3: CASRNLKTGKAEAFF

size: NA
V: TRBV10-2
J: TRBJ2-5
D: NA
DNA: TGCGCCAGCAGCCATGGGGAGACCAAATACTTC
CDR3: CASSHGETKYF

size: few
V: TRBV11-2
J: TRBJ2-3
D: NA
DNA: TGTGTCAGCAGCCATACAGATACGCAATATTTT
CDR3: CVSSHTDTQYF

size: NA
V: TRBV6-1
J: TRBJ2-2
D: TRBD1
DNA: TGTGCCAGCAGCAAGGGACAGGGAATAACCGGGGAGCTGTTTTTT
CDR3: CASSKGQGITGELFF

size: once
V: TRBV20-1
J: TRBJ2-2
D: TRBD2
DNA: TGCAGTCTCCCTAGCGGGAGAGGCACCGGGGAGCTGTTTTTT
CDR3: CSLPSGRGTGELFF

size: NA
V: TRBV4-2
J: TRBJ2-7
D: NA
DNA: TGTGCCAGCAGCCAAGTCCTATCGGGAGTGAACGAGCAGTACTTC
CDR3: CASSQVLSGVNEQYF

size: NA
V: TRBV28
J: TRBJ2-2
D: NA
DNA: TGTGCCAGCATCCTTAGGAGGTCAGGGGTTAGTACCGGGGAGCTGTTTTTT
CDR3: CASILRRSGVSTGELFF

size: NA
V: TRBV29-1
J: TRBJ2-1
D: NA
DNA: TGCAACGTTTACACCCGGGACCTCCAGTTCTTC
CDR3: CNVYTRDLQFF

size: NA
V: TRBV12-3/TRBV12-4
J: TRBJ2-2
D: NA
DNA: TGTGCTAGCAGTTTTCTTAGCTGGGAGCTGTTTTTT
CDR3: CASSFLSWELFF

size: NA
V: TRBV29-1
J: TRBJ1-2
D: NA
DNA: NA
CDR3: CRVEGEVYGCTF

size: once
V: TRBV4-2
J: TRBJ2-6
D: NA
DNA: TGTGCCAGCAGCCTATATCAGGGGCCTGGGGCCAACCTCCTGATTTTC
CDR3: CASSLYQGPGANLLIF

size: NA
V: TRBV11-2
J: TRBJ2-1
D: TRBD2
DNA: TGTGCCAGCAACGGACTACTAGCGGGAGGGGAGAATGAGCAGTTCTTC
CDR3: CASNGLLAGGENEQFF

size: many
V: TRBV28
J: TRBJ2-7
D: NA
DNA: TGTGCCAGCAGTCAGGGTGCCGAAAACGAGCAGTACTTC
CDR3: CASSQGAENEQYF

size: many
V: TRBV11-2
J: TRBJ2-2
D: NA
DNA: TGTGCCAGCAATTTAGTTAGGTTCGGGGAGCTGTTTTTT
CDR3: CASNLVRFGELFF

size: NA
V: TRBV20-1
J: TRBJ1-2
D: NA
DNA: TGCAGTGCCCTCATGGAGCATACCCTAAACTATGGCTACACCTTC
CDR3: CSALMEHTLNYGYTF

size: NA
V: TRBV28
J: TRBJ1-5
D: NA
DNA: TGTGCCAGCAGTTACGAACAGGAGGAGCGGGGGGTGGGTCGGCCCCAGCATTTT
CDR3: CASSYEQEERGVGRPQHF

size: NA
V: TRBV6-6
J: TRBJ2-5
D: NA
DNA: TGTGCCAGTAGTTACTTTGGCGGCCGAGAGACCCAGTACTTC
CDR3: CASSYFGGRETQYF

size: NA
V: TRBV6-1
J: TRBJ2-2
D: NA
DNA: TGTGCAAGCAGAAAGGAACAGGAAGTAACCGGGGAGCTGTTTTTT
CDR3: CASRKEQEVTGELFF

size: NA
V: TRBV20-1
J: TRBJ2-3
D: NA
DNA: TGCAGCGCTAGAGATGGTAATGGCGGGGAGATAGATAGGCAGTATTTT
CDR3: CSARDGNGGEIDRQYF

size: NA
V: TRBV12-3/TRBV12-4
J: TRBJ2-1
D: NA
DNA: TGTGACAGCAGAAGGACCAGCTCCTACAATGAGCAGTTGTTC
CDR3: CDSRRTSSYNEQLF

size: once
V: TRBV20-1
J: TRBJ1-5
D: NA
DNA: TGTACTGCTAGAAGCGGCTCGAATAGCAATCAGTCCCAGCATTTT
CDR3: CTARSGSNSNQSQHF

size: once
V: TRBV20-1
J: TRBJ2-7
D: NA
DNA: TGCAGTGCTAGAGATGGAGCAGGGTCCTACGAGCAGCACTTC
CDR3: CSARDGAGSYEQHF

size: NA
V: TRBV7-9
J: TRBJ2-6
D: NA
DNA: TGTGCCAGCAGCCAAACACAGAGAGGAGGGGCCAACGTCCTGACCTTC
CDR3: CASSQTQRGGANVLTF

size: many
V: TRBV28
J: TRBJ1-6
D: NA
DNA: TGTGCCAGCAGTTCACCCAGGGTCCGGGGTTCACCCCTCCACTTT
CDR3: CASSSPRVRGSPLHF

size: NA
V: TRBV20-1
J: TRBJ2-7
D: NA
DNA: TGCAGTACTAGAATAGTGGGTCCCAACTACGAGCAGTACTTC
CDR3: CSTRIVGPNYEQYF

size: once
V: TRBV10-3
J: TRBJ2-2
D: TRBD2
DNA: TGTGCCATCAGTGAGTTGATGGGCGGGAGGGCCGCCACCGGGGAGCTGTTTTTT
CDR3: CAISELMGGRAATGELFF

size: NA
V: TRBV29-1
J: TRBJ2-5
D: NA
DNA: TGCAGCGTTCTGAGGAGGGTGACACTTCAAGAGACCCAGTACTTC
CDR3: CSVLRRVTLQETQYF

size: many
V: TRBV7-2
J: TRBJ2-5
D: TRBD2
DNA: TGTGCCAGCAGCATTAGCGGGAGGGAGTACTTC
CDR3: CASSISGREYF

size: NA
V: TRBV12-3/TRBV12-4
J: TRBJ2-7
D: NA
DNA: TGTGCAAGCACTTTGGGAAGTTACGACTACGAGCAGTACTTC
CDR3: CASTLGSYDYEQYF